The present entry profiles one TCR beta chain with its context. Its specificity is not known. These data are taken from a study of T cell responses to AZD1222 COVID-19 vaccine. Whole-study results and caveats: In all cases, repertoires were sampled only after the peak T cell response.

Produced via immunoSEQ multiplex PCR; TCRdb's table is partial and in-frame only. The sample records about 44,000 clones, about 83% being singletons. Per the germline V gene, CDR1 is SEHNR and CDR2 is FQNEAQ (reference sequence). This CDR3 has 15 residues. V was clipped by 0 bases and J by 7 bases; unmatched bases: 5. The chain couples TRBV7-9 to TRBJ2-1; TRBD2 matches at 8 bases. Here the sequenced sample was peripheral blood, taken on day 0 of AZD1222 vaccination. The receptor's source is an adult in good health. The CDR3 sequence is CASSLASSGPNEQFF. The CDR3, as DNA: TGTGCCAGCAGCTTAGCCTCTAGCGGGCCGAATGAGCAGTTCTTC.